The 15 T cell receptor beta chains below all came from one sample that was sequenced in a study of neoadjuvant nivolumab and ipilimumab in lung cancer. Generated by immunoSEQ multiplex PCR, the TCRdb table keeps only in-frame clones and is missing some. This table has tens of thousands of clones, 90% appearing once. Sequencing used peripheral blood, obtained after neoadjuvant nivolumab, alone or with ipilimumab, at or shortly before surgery. The source of these receptors is an adult with non-small cell lung cancer.

This chain joins TRBV4-1 and TRBJ2-2, with 12 nucleotides matching TRBD2. Germline CDR1 MGHRA, CDR2 YSYEKL. The ends lost 0 bases at V and 4 bases at J; junction bases unmatched: 9. This CDR3 comprises 19 residues. CDR3 in DNA: TGCGCCAGCAGCCAAGAGAGGGCTCTAGCGGGGGGGCCCACCGGGGAGCTGTTTTTT. Its protein is CASSQERALAGGPTGELFF.

The chain carries TRBV5-1 and TRBJ2-7, with D possibly TRBD1 on 6 matching bases. CDR3 size: 15 residues. Germline V gives CDR1 SGHRS, CDR2 YFSETQ. Trimming took off 4 bases at V and 3 bases at J, with 17 bases between the two ends. The CDR3 sequence: CASSQGPIQVYEQYF. CDR3 nucleotides: TGCGCCAGCAGCCAGGGGCCAATCCAAGTCTACGAGCAGTACTTC.

This clone has only one observation. The chain combines TRBV10-3 with TRBJ1-2, with TRBD1 identical over 7 bases. J lost 0 bases, V lost 2 bases, and 12 bases had no gene match. CDR1 is ENHRY, CDR2 SYGVKD, per germline. The CDR3 covers 18 residues. CDR3 in amino acids: CAISEPYRGHPPNYGYTF. The CDR3 region has the DNA TGTGCCATCAGTGAGCCCTACAGGGGTCATCCTCCTAACTATGGCTACACCTTC.

The rearrangement joins TRBV7-8 to TRBJ2-1; 7 bases match TRBD1. The CDR3 consists of 16 residues. With V trimmed by 3 bases and J by 7 bases, 12 bases remained unmatched. The V gene's germline CDR1 is SGHVS and CDR2 FQNEAQ. CDR3 coding DNA: TGTGCCAGCAGCTTGGGCGGACAGGTATTGGGAAATGAGCAGTTCTTC. This gives the protein CASSLGGQVLGNEQFF.

This clone was seen a single time. This chain uses TRBV27 with TRBJ2-7; possible D gene TRBD1, 6 bases. V lost 6 bases, J lost 8 bases, and 11 bases lay in between. Germline V gene data show CDR1 as MNHEY and CDR2 as SMNVEV (reference sequence). The CDR3 has 11 residues. Written as DNA, the CDR3 is TGTGCCAGCAGCCCAGGGGACAAGCAGTACTTC. It yields the protein CASSPGDKQYF.

The chain carries TRBV5-1 and TRBJ2-7; TRBD1 agrees at 7 bases. V lost 4 bases to trimming and J lost 3 bases; unmatched junction nucleotides: 13. The CDR3 is made up of 16 amino acids. Germline V gene sequence: CDR1 SGHRS, CDR2 YFSETQ. The CDR3 region is CASSQTPTGQNYEQYF. CDR3 DNA sequence: TGCGCCAGCAGCCAAACCCCGACGGGACAGAACTACGAGCAGTACTTC.

The chain joins TRBV4-2 to TRBJ2-4, with TRBD1 matching 11 bases. This CDR3 spans 13 amino acids. The junction had 10 bases not matched to a gene; V was cut back by 5 bases and J by 16 bases. Germline values: CDR1 LGHNA, CDR2 YNFKEQ. In DNA, the CDR3 is TGTGCCAGCAGCGGGGGCCCGGGACAGGGGGAATACTTC. This codes for CASSGGPGQGEYF.

The chain links TRBV10-3 to TRBJ1-1; 10 bases are shared with TRBD1. The CDR3 spans 16 residues. Germline V CDR1 and CDR2: ENHRY, SYGVKD. The junction had 7 bases not matched to a gene; V was cut back by 3 bases and J by 3 bases. The chain's CDR3 is CAISDPDRGLDTEAFF. The CDR3, as DNA: TGTGCCATCAGTGACCCGGACAGGGGGTTGGACACTGAAGCTTTCTTT.

V and J are TRBV11-2 and TRBJ1-1; tentatively, D is TRBD1 (5 bases). Trimming left V 0 bases short and J 11 bases short, with 22 bases between. This CDR3 is 16 amino acids long. Germline CDR1 is SGHAT and CDR2 is FQNNGV. For the CDR3, the DNA is TGTGCCAGCAGCTTAGATTCCCAGGTGCTTCGCAGGGTGGCTTTCTTT. It encodes CASSLDSQVLRRVAFF. Supplemented by reference TRBV11-2 and TRBJ1-1, the full variable domain reads EAGVAQSPRYKIIEKRQSVAFWCNPISGHATLYWYQQILGQGPKLLIQFQNNGVVDDSQLPKDRFSAERLKGVDSTLKIQPAKLEDSAVYLCASSLDSQVLRRVAFFGQGTRLTVV.

This chain uses TRBV6-1 with TRBJ1-6; the D is unclear. The V end lost 3 bases, the J end lost 10 bases, and 13 bases lay between the germline ends. CDR1 and CDR2 from the germline V gene are MNHNS and SASEGT. The CDR3 sequence is 14 residues long. CDR3 sequence reads: CASSEGRNHSPLHF. CDR3 DNA sequence: TGTGCCAGCAGTGAGGGCAGAAACCACTCACCCCTCCACTTT.

The chain carries TRBV11-2 and TRBJ2-7; D is tentatively TRBD1 or TRBD2 (5 bases each). V was cut by 3 bases and J by 0 bases, with 9 bases left in between. This CDR3 contains 14 residues. CDR1 SGHAT and CDR2 FQNNGV come from the germline V gene. CDR3 protein: CASSLGRNSYEQYF. The CDR3 nucleotides read TGTGCCAGCAGCTTGGGACGGAACTCCTACGAGCAGTACTTC.

The chain couples TRBV5-1 to TRBJ1-1; the D is unclear. Germline CDR1 reads SGHRS; CDR2 reads YFSETQ. With 2 bases removed from V and 1 base from J, the gap between germline ends came to 6 bases. The CDR3 runs to 13 residues. For the CDR3, the DNA is TGCGCCAGCAGCTTAGTCCCGAACACTGAAGCTTTCTTT. The encoded protein is CASSLVPNTEAFF.

This sequence joins TRBV5-5 and TRBJ2-3; either TRBD1 or TRBD2 may fit D (6 bases each). Germline-derived CDR1 and CDR2 are SGHKS and YYEKEE (reference sequence). The germline V and J ends were trimmed by 2 bases and 0 bases, with 13 bases remaining between them. This CDR3 is 16 amino acids long. For the CDR3, the DNA is TGTGCCAGCAGCTTCCTGAGGGGGGCTAGCACAGATACGCAGTATTTT. Residues: CASSFLRGASTDTQYF.

The chain joins TRBV6-1 to TRBJ2-7, with D perhaps matching TRBD1 (5 bases). Germline CDR1 and CDR2: MNHNS and SASEGT. This CDR3 is built from 10 residues. The V and J ends lost 10 bases and 2 bases respectively, with 6 bases between them. CDR3 bases: TGTGCCACAGGGACCTACGAGCAGTACTTC. This sequence encodes CATGTYEQYF.

The genes are TRBV15 and TRBJ1-1; 7 bases line up with TRBD1. The CDR3 has 15 amino acids. Germline CDR1 reads LNHNV; CDR2 reads YYDKDF (reference sequence). The V gene end was trimmed by 3 bases and the J gene end by 5 bases; junction bases not matched to a gene: 9. In DNA, the CDR3 is TGTGCCACCAGCAGCCGAGGGGGCCACGCTACTGAAGCTTTCTTT. Residues: CATSSRGGHATEAFF.